The 3 T cell receptor beta chains below come from one sample, sequenced in a study of T cell repertoires in cytomegalovirus infection. MiXCR was run by TCRdb on the reads, yielding one entry per CDR3 protein. Of almost 300,000 distinct CDR3 sequences listed, about 9.1% are singletons. The sample was PBMCs. These receptors were obtained from a human donor in good health (CMV status not recorded). Some clones in this sample may be carry-over from other donors' samples.

This clonotype was recorded many times. The chain couples TRBV7-8 to TRBJ2-1; maybe TRBD2 (7 bases). CDR1 is SGHVS and CDR2 is FQNEAQ in the germline V gene. The CDR3 extends over 16 amino acids. V was shortened by 2 bases and J by 0 bases, with 11 bases between the two germline ends. Here the CDR3 reads CASSLKGGSSYNEQFF. The CDR3 DNA reads as TGTGCCAGCAGCTTAAAGGGGGGGAGCTCCTACAATGAGCAGTTCTTC. Combining the CDR3 with reference TRBV7-8 and TRBJ2-1 gives the whole variable domain GAGVSQSPRYKVAKRGQDVALRCDPISGHVSLFWYQQALGQGPEFLTYFQNEAQLDKSGLPSDRFFAERPEGSVSTLKIQRTQQEDSAVYLCASSLKGGSSYNEQFFGPGTRLTVL.

This clonotype came up many times. The chain is built from TRBV7-2 and TRBJ2-3, with TRBD2 matching 10 bases. The germline CDR1 and CDR2 sequences are SGHTA and FQGNSA. Losses at the gene ends were 1 base for V and 7 bases for J; bases not matched to a gene: 5. The CDR3 covers 15 residues. CDR3 protein: CASSLGAGGQNTQYF. For the CDR3, the DNA is TGTGCCAGCAGCTTAGGAGCGGGGGGGCAGAATACGCAGTATTTT.

The table lists this clonotype with many counts. V and J are TRBV4-3 and TRBJ2-2, with 8 bases that match TRBD1. CDR1 is LGHNA and CDR2 is YSLEER in the germline V gene. Losses at the gene ends were 0 bases for V and 7 bases for J; bases not matched to a gene: 4. The CDR3 loop spans 15 amino acids. CDR3 DNA sequence: TGCGCCAGCAGCCAAGAACAGGGGGGCATCGGGGAGCTGTTTTTT. This gives the protein CASSQEQGGIGELFF.